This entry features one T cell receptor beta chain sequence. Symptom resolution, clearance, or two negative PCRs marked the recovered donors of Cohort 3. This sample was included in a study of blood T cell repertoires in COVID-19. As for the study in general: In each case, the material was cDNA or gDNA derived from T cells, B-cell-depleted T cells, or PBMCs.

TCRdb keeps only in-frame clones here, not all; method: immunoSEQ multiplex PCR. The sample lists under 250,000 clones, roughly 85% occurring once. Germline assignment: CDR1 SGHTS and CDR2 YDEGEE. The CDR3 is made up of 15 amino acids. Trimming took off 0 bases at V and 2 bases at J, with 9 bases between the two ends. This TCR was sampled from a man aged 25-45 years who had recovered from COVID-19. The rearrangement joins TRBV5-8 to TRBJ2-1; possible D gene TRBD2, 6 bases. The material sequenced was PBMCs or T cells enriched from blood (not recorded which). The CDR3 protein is CASSLEGGAYNEQFF. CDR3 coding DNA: TGTGCCAGCAGCTTGGAGGGCGGGGCCTACAATGAGCAGTTCTTC.